Below, 15 T cell receptor beta chains from the same sample are listed, as sequenced in a study of shared clonotypes between healthy human individuals. Some clones are missing from TCRdb's copy, which holds only in-frame ones; the method was immunoSEQ multiplex PCR. The table records roughly 100,000 clones, approximately 65% of them present only once. The sequenced sample consisted of memory CD8+ T cells sorted from blood. Subset here: CD45RO+ cells pooled with CCR7-negative TemRA cells. These receptors originate from a woman aged 25 to 45 in good health.

The V and J genes are TRBV6-1 and TRBJ1-2; no clear D gene. CDR1 is MNHNS and CDR2 is SASEGT in the germline V gene. The CDR3 spans 13 residues. V was cut by 6 bases and J by 7 bases, with 15 bases left in between. The CDR3 sequence is CASSDGRLGGYTF. CDR3 coding DNA: TGTGCCAGCAGCGACGGTCGATTGGGTGGCTACACCTTC.

At least ten counts were recorded for this clone. The sample has other DNA sequences that encode this CDR3 too. The chain is built from TRBV29-1 and TRBJ1-1; maybe TRBD1 (5 bases). Trimming cost V 2 bases and J 2 bases, with 6 bases left between them. The CDR3 covers 12 residues. In germline, CDR1 is SQVTM, CDR2 ANQGSEA. CDR3 nucleotides: TGCAGCGTTGAACAGGGAAACACTGAAGCTTTCTTT. The encoded protein is CSVEQGNTEAFF.

The chain links TRBV7-8 to TRBJ2-5; D gene unclear. This CDR3 has 17 amino acids. V was shortened by 5 bases and J by 1 base, with 20 bases between the two germline ends. Per germline, CDR1 SGHVS and CDR2 FQNEAQ. Here the CDR3 reads CASSPADVTQTQETQYF. CDR3 DNA: TGTGCCAGCAGCCCCGCCGATGTAACGCAGACCCAAGAGACCCAGTACTTC.

This clone was seen only a few times. The gene calls are TRBV5-6 and TRBJ1-1; D ambiguous. Germline V gene data show CDR1 as SGHDT and CDR2 as YYEEEE. CDR3 length: 14 amino acids. V dropped 3 bases and J dropped 5 bases, with 14 bases sitting between them. CDR3 region: CASSWTEGATEAFF. Here the CDR3 DNA reads TGTGCCAGCAGCTGGACCGAAGGTGCGACTGAAGCTTTCTTT.

The V gene is TRBV6-1, the J gene TRBJ2-7; 14 bases are shared with TRBD2. The trim removed 11 bases at V and 7 bases at J, leaving 4 bases unmatched. CDR1 and CDR2 (germline): MNHNS, SASEGT. There are 12 residues in the CDR3. CDR3 DNA sequence: TGTGCCGAGCGGACTAGCGGGGGGGAGCAGTACTTC. Amino acids: CAERTSGGEQYF.

The gene calls are TRBV6-6 and TRBJ2-2; D uncertain. Germline V gene lookup returns CDR1 MNHNY and CDR2 SVGAGI (reference sequence). V was clipped by 8 bases and J by 5 bases, with 9 bases between them. The CDR3 consists of 12 residues. The CDR3 sequence is CASESETGELFF. The CDR3 bases are TGTGCCAGCGAGAGCGAGACCGGGGAGCTGTTTTTT.

The rearrangement joins TRBV19 to TRBJ1-1; D gene unclear. Trimming shortened V by 0 bases and J by 10 bases, and 15 bases separated the two germline ends. The CDR3 has 14 amino acids. Germline V gives CDR1 LNHDA, CDR2 SQIVND (reference sequence). CDR3: CASSIDLRGVGAFF. Written as DNA, the CDR3 is TGTGCCAGTAGTATAGATCTCAGAGGTGTCGGAGCTTTCTTT.

CDR3 region: CASSSGGTNYGYTF. CDR3 nucleotide sequence: TGTGCCAGCAGTTCCGGAGGGACAAACTATGGCTACACCTTC. The chain links TRBV6-5 to TRBJ1-2; a possible D gene is TRBD1 (6 bases). V lost 4 bases and J lost 2, with 11 bases in between. The germline V gene encodes CDR1 MNHEY and CDR2 SVGAGI. The CDR3 consists of 14 residues.

The genes are TRBV5-5 and TRBJ2-5; D ambiguous. V was shortened by 1 base and J by 4 bases, with 11 bases between the two germline ends. This CDR3 has 14 residues. Germline V gives CDR1 SGHKS, CDR2 YYEKEE (reference sequence). CDR3 nucleotide sequence: TGTGCCAGCAGCTTGATGGGAAGGGCAGAGACCCAGTACTTC. This sequence encodes CASSLMGRAETQYF.

V gene TRBV28 combines with J gene TRBJ2-3; TRBD2 might be the D (6 bases). The germline V gene has CDR1 MDHEN and CDR2 SYDVKM. This CDR3 has 15 residues. The V gene lost 5 bases and the J gene lost 1 base, with 13 bases spanning the gap. The CDR3 here is CASSIRRAGTDTQYF. The CDR3 bases are TGTGCCAGCAGTATCCGGAGGGCCGGCACAGATACGCAGTATTTT.

This chain connects TRBV7-9 to TRBJ2-3; no reliable D call. Germline V lookup: CDR1 SEHNR, CDR2 FQNEAQ (reference sequence). This CDR3 has 11 amino acids. The V end was cut by 8 bases, the J end by 5 bases, with 8 bases between. CDR3 DNA sequence: TGTGCCAGCCCCATGGGAGATACGCAGTATTTT. Translation: CASPMGDTQYF. The full variable domain, in which reference TRBV7-9 and TRBJ2-3 provide the parts outside the CDR3, is DTGVSQNPRHKITKRGQNVTFRCDPISEHNRLYWYRQTLGQGPEFLTYFQNEAQLEKSRLLSDRFSAERPKGSFSTLEIQRTEQGDSAMYLCASPMGDTQYFGPGTRLTVL.

The V call is TRBV6-6, the J call TRBJ2-7, with D possibly matching TRBD1 (6 bases). With 5 bases removed from V and 0 bases from J, the gap between germline ends came to 14 bases. Germline V lookup: CDR1 MNHNY, CDR2 SVGAGI (reference sequence). The CDR3 contains 15 residues. The CDR3 region is CASSPAGRGSYEQYF. Here the CDR3 DNA reads TGTGCCAGCAGTCCCGCGGGCAGGGGCTCCTACGAGCAGTACTTC.

This clone was recorded once. The chain is built from TRBV7-2 and TRBJ2-1; D gene ambiguous. Deletions cut 1 base from V and 7 bases from J, with 17 bases between. CDR3 size: 16 residues. Germline lookup yields CDR1 SGHTA and CDR2 FQGNSA. In DNA form, the CDR3 reads TGTGCCAGCAGCTTAGTTCCGGCCCCCGTTACAAATGAGCAGTTCTTC. This codes for CASSLVPAPVTNEQFF.

For the CDR3, the DNA is TGTGCCAGCAGCTGGGCAGGGGTTCGTGAGCAGTTCTTC. Its translation: CASSWAGVREQFF. The chain links TRBV7-9 to TRBJ2-1, with TRBD1 as a possible D gene (6 bases). Per the germline V gene, CDR1 is SEHNR and CDR2 is FQNEAQ (reference sequence). The CDR3 has 13 residues. Trimming removed 4 bases from V and 9 bases from J, with 13 bases in between.

The chain couples TRBV5-4 to TRBJ1-2; D not certain. CDR3 size: 12 residues. Germline V gives CDR1 SGHNT, CDR2 YYREEE (reference sequence). The V and J ends lost 3 bases and 5 bases respectively, with 8 bases between them. CDR3 bases: TGTGCCAGCAGCTCGGTAGGATATGGCTACACCTTC. Protein product: CASSSVGYGYTF.